The text below deals with one T cell receptor beta chain. Its target is not known. The germline V gene encodes CDR1 SGHDN and CDR2 FVKESK. V lost 4 bases to trimming and J lost 7 bases, with 14 bases between them. The CDR3 length is 13 residues. The primer mix had 60 Vbeta and 13 Jbeta primers. Profiled with immunoSEQ multiplex PCR; TCRdb holds only in-frame clones, not every one. The table has around 150,000 clones, 80% seen once. The donors were healthy bone marrow donors. The data belong to a study of cytomegalovirus exposure and HLA in healthy donors. The wider study: From HLA-typed donors, an early data release held around 80 million unique TCRs. Study results and limitations: Associated with HLA alleles at 0.05 false discovery rate in a later analysis were 16,951 TCR beta sequences.

This clonotype was obtained from a young man in good health and CMV-seropositive. The V gene is TRBV14, the J gene TRBJ2-7; D is perhaps TRBD1 (6 bases). Sequences were obtained from PBMCs. CDR3 sequence reads: CASSPRTVGEQYF. The CDR3 DNA reads as TGTGCCAGCAGCCCAAGGACAGTGGGGGAGCAGTACTTC.